A single T cell receptor (beta chain) is shown here with its context. The antigen remains unidentified. This sample was included in a study of T cells in localized non-small cell lung cancer. Regarding the study as a whole: Uninvolved adjacent lung, not tumor, had the highest T cell clonality. Sequence data derive from only one tumor region, so heterogeneity remains possible. A median approximately 60 of the top 100 tumor clones appeared in adjacent lung. Longer survival (overall) was linked to higher T cell density in blood.

Sequencing used immunoSEQ multiplex PCR; TCRdb keeps in-frame clones, though not all of them. The table records about 31,000 clones, roughly 92% of them present only once. The CDR3 is 13 residues long. V shed 2 bases and J shed 0 bases, with 2 bases lying between them. Germline assignment: CDR1 SNHLY and CDR2 FYNNEI. Specimen: peripheral blood, collected before any cancer treatment. The chain is built from TRBV2 and TRBJ1-5; D unclear. The receptor was isolated from a woman aged 40-70 years with stage I lung adenocarcinoma. The CDR3 loop is CASSEYSNQPQHF. Here the CDR3 DNA reads TGTGCCAGCAGTGAATATAGCAATCAGCCCCAGCATTTT.